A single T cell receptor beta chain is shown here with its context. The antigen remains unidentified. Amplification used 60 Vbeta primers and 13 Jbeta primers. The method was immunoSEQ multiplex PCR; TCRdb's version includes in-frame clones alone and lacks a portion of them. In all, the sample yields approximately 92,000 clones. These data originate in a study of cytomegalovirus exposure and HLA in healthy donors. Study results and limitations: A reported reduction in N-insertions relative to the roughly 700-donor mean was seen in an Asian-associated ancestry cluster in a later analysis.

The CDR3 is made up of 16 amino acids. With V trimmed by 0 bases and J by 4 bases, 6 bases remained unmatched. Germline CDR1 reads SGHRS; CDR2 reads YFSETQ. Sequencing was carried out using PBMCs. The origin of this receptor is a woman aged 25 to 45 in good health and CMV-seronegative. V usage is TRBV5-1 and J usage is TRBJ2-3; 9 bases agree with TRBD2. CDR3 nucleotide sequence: TGCGCCAGCAGCTTGGTTGCTAGCGGGATATCAGATACGCAGTATTTT. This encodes CASSLVASGISDTQYF.